The sequence of this T cell receptor beta chain was determined in a study of blood T cell repertoires in COVID-19. Libraries were prepared by immunoSEQ multiplex PCR; TCRdb keeps only in-frame clonotypes and omits some of them. The sample holds 85,000 to 130,000 clones; 70% to 75% are singletons and the top ten take approximately 0.9%. There are 18 residues in the CDR3. CDR1 is LNHDA and CDR2 is SQIVND in the germline V gene (reference sequence). After removal of 5 bases from V and 0 bases from J, the junction contained 10 bases not matched to a gene. The receptor was isolated from a human donor with acute or convalescent COVID-19. The donor label of this sample is uncertain. This chain joins TRBV19 and TRBJ2-3; TRBD2 matches 11 bases. The source material was peripheral blood. CDR3 nucleotide sequence: TGTGCCAGTAGTGGGGGGACTAGCGGAACTCCTAGCACAGATACGCAGTATTTT. The encoded protein is CASSGGTSGTPSTDTQYF.